A selection of T cell receptor beta chains follows, all from one sample in a study of shared clonotypes between healthy human individuals. Libraries were prepared by immunoSEQ multiplex PCR; TCRdb keeps only in-frame clonotypes and omits some of them. The data hold millions of clones, with roughly 94% observed a single time. Specimen: naive CD4+ T cells sorted from blood. The receptor source for this set is a man between 18 and 29 years old in good health. Each CDR3 is given with its conserved first and last residue. The order of the fields is V gene, D gene, J gene, CDR3 protein. D genes are given only for firm matches.

V gene: TRBV29-1
D gene: .
J gene: TRBJ1-1
CDR3 protein: CSVIQGVNTEAFF

V gene: TRBV5-4
D gene: .
J gene: TRBJ1-3
CDR3 protein: CASSLDPSSGNTIYF

V gene: TRBV10-3
D gene: TRBD1
J gene: TRBJ2-7
CDR3 protein: CALTGTGDYEQYF

V gene: TRBV4-1
D gene: .
J gene: TRBJ1-2
CDR3 protein: CASSQGEGMVDGYTF

V gene: TRBV7-9
D gene: .
J gene: TRBJ2-2
CDR3 protein: CASSLKNTGELFF

V gene: TRBV29-1
D gene: .
J gene: TRBJ1-4
CDR3 protein: CSVVQSTNEKLFF

V gene: TRBV5-6
D gene: .
J gene: TRBJ2-7
CDR3 protein: CASSLPGSWTGPDEQYF

V gene: TRBV19
D gene: TRBD2
J gene: TRBJ2-7
CDR3 protein: CASRGSGSDEQYF

V gene: TRBV28
D gene: .
J gene: TRBJ2-3
CDR3 protein: CASSHPPGRGEGADTQYF

V gene: TRBV6-5
D gene: .
J gene: TRBJ2-7
CDR3 protein: CAAETPYEQYF

V gene: TRBV19
D gene: .
J gene: TRBJ1-2
CDR3 protein: CASSIGAGINYGYTF

V gene: TRBV18
D gene: .
J gene: TRBJ2-1
CDR3 protein: CASSPLLGAHEQFF

V gene: TRBV5-1
D gene: .
J gene: TRBJ2-3
CDR3 protein: CASSIGLGSTDTQYF

V gene: TRBV2
D gene: TRBD2
J gene: TRBJ2-4
CDR3 protein: CASSDRGREGRGKNIQYF

V gene: TRBV4-1
D gene: .
J gene: TRBJ2-1
CDR3 protein: CASSPDRILNEQFF

V gene: TRBV30
D gene: .
J gene: TRBJ2-7
CDR3 protein: CAWSRDNNEQYF

V gene: TRBV7-9
D gene: .
J gene: TRBJ2-7
CDR3 protein: CASSLDATDASGQYF

V gene: TRBV7-6
D gene: .
J gene: TRBJ2-7
CDR3 protein: CASSLAWESYEQYF

V gene: TRBV15
D gene: TRBD2
J gene: TRBJ2-7
CDR3 protein: CATSRAPLLAGFDEQYF

V gene: TRBV5-1
D gene: .
J gene: TRBJ2-7
CDR3 protein: CATAPSPQAIYEQYF

V gene: TRBV27
D gene: TRBD2
J gene: TRBJ2-5
CDR3 protein: CASSRFGSGGPMETQYF

V gene: TRBV6-1
D gene: TRBD1
J gene: TRBJ1-2
CDR3 protein: CASSEPNRRGNGYTF

V gene: TRBV6-1
D gene: TRBD1
J gene: TRBJ1-6
CDR3 protein: CASSAPGQRGKYNSPLHF

V gene: TRBV4-1
D gene: TRBD1
J gene: TRBJ2-7
CDR3 protein: CASSQPGQGGEQYF

V gene: TRBV6-5
D gene: .
J gene: TRBJ2-5
CDR3 protein: CASSEPRRETQYF

V gene: TRBV6-1
D gene: TRBD1
J gene: TRBJ2-7
CDR3 protein: CASSEGTGWVQPYEQYF

V gene: TRBV5-4
D gene: .
J gene: TRBJ1-3
CDR3 protein: CASSLTGTGNTIYF

V gene: TRBV29-1
D gene: .
J gene: TRBJ1-1
CDR3 protein: CSVTPDGGMNTEAFF

V gene: TRBV6-1
D gene: .
J gene: TRBJ2-7
CDR3 protein: CASRDRDTISYEQYF

V gene: TRBV2
D gene: .
J gene: TRBJ1-6
CDR3 protein: CASKKESSYNSPLHF

V gene: TRBV2
D gene: .
J gene: TRBJ1-2
CDR3 protein: CASTPNYGYTF

V gene: TRBV4-2
D gene: .
J gene: TRBJ2-3
CDR3 protein: CASSQYQGRRSTDTQYF

V gene: TRBV7-9
D gene: .
J gene: TRBJ2-1
CDR3 protein: CASSSSPVGGNEQFF

V gene: TRBV5-1
D gene: .
J gene: TRBJ1-5
CDR3 protein: CASSLTDSLNQPQHF

V gene: TRBV6-4
D gene: .
J gene: TRBJ2-3
CDR3 protein: CASSDSTLGKDTQYF

V gene: TRBV6-9
D gene: .
J gene: TRBJ2-6
CDR3 protein: CASGMVGRQSRANVLTF

V gene: TRBV9
D gene: .
J gene: TRBJ2-2
CDR3 protein: CASSVVPSGRASNTGELFF

V gene: TRBV11-2
D gene: .
J gene: TRBJ2-7
CDR3 protein: CASSLVAVPMAEQYF

V gene: TRBV5-1
D gene: TRBD1
J gene: TRBJ2-3
CDR3 protein: CASSPGKPGQGFSADTQYF

V gene: TRBV5-1
D gene: .
J gene: TRBJ1-1
CDR3 protein: CASSLEVVVGTEAFF

V gene: TRBV28
D gene: .
J gene: TRBJ1-1
CDR3 protein: CASSLRVEFGAFF

V gene: TRBV9
D gene: .
J gene: TRBJ2-2
CDR3 protein: CASSVGGGANTGELFF

V gene: TRBV6-1
D gene: .
J gene: TRBJ1-5
CDR3 protein: CASSVSPPSNQPQHF

V gene: TRBV5-1
D gene: .
J gene: TRBJ2-7
CDR3 protein: CASSFITETYEQYF

V gene: TRBV4-1
D gene: TRBD2
J gene: TRBJ2-5
CDR3 protein: CASSQARTSGVQETQYF

V gene: TRBV5-6
D gene: .
J gene: TRBJ1-5
CDR3 protein: CASSQGTAYQPQHF

V gene: TRBV7-2
D gene: .
J gene: TRBJ1-1
CDR3 protein: CASSLMNTEAFF

V gene: TRBV5-4
D gene: .
J gene: TRBJ2-7
CDR3 protein: CASSQQGYYEQYF

V gene: TRBV5-1
D gene: .
J gene: TRBJ1-4
CDR3 protein: CASSLEPGASYEKLFF

V gene: TRBV5-4
D gene: .
J gene: TRBJ1-1
CDR3 protein: CASSSGDTEAFF

V gene: TRBV11-1
D gene: .
J gene: TRBJ1-6
CDR3 protein: CASSFGSRTHVHF

V gene: TRBV5-1
D gene: .
J gene: TRBJ2-3
CDR3 protein: CASSDGTPGLDTQYF

V gene: TRBV10-3
D gene: TRBD2
J gene: TRBJ2-1
CDR3 protein: CAISANSGISYNEQFF

V gene: TRBV6-6
D gene: TRBD1
J gene: TRBJ1-2
CDR3 protein: CASSPSTGRNYGYTF

V gene: TRBV7-9
D gene: .
J gene: TRBJ2-3
CDR3 protein: CASSSQRGRRNSTDTQYF

V gene: TRBV6-6
D gene: TRBD1
J gene: TRBJ2-4
CDR3 protein: CASRPQGAGDIQYF

V gene: TRBV30
D gene: .
J gene: TRBJ1-1
CDR3 protein: CAWESISGQRLGTEAFF

V gene: TRBV7-2
D gene: .
J gene: TRBJ2-1
CDR3 protein: CASSLESWQGAGEQFF

V gene: TRBV5-6
D gene: TRBD1
J gene: TRBJ1-3
CDR3 protein: CASSLVDRGARNTIYF

V gene: TRBV4-1
D gene: TRBD2
J gene: TRBJ2-7
CDR3 protein: CASSLAGAYEQYF